This entry describes one T cell receptor (beta chain). No antigen is known for it. The entry originates in a study of blood T cells in healthy people across ages. Whole-study results and caveats: Estimated diversity across one million T cells was deemed an underestimate.

It was with a sample-barcoded 5' primer and a J-beta primer mix that a second PCR of about 6 to 12 cycles was run. TCRdb reanalysed the 5' RACE reads using MiXCR and keeps one entry per CDR3 protein. The sample has hundreds of thousands of distinct CDR3 sequences; approximately 44% are singletons. Specimen: blood. The sequence was collected from a man aged 60 to 69 in good health.

DNA for the CDR3: TGTGCCAGCAGCTCTGGGGCTAGCGGGTCCACAGATACGCAGTATTTT. Its translation is CASSSGASGSTDTQYF. This chain links TRBV7-8 with TRBJ2-3; 8 bases line up with TRBD2. Germline CDR1 reads SGHVS; CDR2 reads FQNEAQ. There are 16 residues in the CDR3. The ends lost 4 bases at V and 2 bases at J; junction bases unmatched: 8.